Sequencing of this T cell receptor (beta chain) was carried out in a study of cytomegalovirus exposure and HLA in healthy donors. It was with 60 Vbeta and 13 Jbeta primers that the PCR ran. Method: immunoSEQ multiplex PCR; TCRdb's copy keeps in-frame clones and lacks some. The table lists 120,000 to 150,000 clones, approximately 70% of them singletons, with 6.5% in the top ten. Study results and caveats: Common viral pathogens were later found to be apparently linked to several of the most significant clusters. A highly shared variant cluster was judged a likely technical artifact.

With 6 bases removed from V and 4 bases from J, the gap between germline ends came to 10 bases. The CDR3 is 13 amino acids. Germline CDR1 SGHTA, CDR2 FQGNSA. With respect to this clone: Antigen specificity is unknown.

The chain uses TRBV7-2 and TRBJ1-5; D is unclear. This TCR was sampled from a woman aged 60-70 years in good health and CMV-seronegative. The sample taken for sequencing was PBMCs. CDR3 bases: TGTGCCAGCAGTACGACGGGTAATCAGCCCCAGCATTTT. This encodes CASSTTGNQPQHF. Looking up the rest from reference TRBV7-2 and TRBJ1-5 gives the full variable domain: GAGVSQSPSNKVTEKGKDVELRCDPISGHTALYWYRQSLGQGLEFLIYFQGNSAPDKSGLPSDRFSAERTGGSVSTLTIQRTQQEDSAVYLCASSTTGNQPQHFGDGTRLSIL.